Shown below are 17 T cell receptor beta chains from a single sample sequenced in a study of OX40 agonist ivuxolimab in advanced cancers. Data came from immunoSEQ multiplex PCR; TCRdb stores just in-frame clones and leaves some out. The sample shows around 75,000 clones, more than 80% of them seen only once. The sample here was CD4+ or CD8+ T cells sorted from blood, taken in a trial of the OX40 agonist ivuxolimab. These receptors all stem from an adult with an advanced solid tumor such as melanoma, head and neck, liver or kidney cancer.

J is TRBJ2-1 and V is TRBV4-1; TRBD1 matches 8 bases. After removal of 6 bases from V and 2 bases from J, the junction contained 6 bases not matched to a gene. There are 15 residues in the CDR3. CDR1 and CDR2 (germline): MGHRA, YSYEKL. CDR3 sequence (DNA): TGCGCCAGCAGGTCCCCGGGACAGGCCTACAATGAGCAGTTCTTC. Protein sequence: CASRSPGQAYNEQFF.

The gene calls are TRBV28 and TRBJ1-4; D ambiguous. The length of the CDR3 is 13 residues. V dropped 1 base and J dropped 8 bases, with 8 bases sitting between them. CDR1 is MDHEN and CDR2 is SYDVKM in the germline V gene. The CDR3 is CASSLSPREKLFF. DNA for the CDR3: TGTGCCAGCAGTTTATCGCCGCGAGAAAAACTGTTTTTT.

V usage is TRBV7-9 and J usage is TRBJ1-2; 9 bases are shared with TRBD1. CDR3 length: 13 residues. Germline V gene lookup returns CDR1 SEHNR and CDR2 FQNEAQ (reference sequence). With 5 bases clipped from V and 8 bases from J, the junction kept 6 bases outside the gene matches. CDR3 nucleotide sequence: TGTGCCAGCAGCCTCTTGACAGGGGGAGGCTACACCTTC. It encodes CASSLLTGGGYTF.

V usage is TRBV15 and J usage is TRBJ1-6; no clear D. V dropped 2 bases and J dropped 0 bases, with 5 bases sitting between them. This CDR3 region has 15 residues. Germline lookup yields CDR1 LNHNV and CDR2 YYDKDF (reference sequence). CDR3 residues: CATSRQSSYNSPLHF. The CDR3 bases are TGTGCCACCAGCAGACAAAGCTCCTATAATTCACCCCTCCACTTT.

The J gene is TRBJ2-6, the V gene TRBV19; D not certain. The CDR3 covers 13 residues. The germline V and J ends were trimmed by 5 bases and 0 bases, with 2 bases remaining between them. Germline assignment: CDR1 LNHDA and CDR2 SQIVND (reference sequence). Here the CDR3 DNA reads TGTGCCAGTAGTGACTCTGGGGCCAACGTCCTGACTTTC. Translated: CASSDSGANVLTF. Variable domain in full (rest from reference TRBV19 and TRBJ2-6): DGGITQSPKYLFRKEGQNVTLSCEQNLNHDAMYWYRQDPGQGLRLIYYSQIVNDFQKGDIAEGYSVSREKKESFPLTVTSAQKNPTAFYLCASSDSGANVLTFGAGSRLTVL.

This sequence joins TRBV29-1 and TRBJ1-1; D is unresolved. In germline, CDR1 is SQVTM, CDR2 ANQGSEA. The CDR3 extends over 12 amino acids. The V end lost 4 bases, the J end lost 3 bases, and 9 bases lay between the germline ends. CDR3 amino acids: CSVGLGYTEAFF. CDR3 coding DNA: TGCAGCGTTGGTCTGGGTTACACTGAAGCTTTCTTT.

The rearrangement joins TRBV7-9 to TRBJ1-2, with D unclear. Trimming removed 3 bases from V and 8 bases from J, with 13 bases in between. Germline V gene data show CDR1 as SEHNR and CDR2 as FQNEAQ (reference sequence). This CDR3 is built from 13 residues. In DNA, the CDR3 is TGTGCCAGCAGCTTGGGGTCGTTTGGGGGCTACACCTTC. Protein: CASSLGSFGGYTF.

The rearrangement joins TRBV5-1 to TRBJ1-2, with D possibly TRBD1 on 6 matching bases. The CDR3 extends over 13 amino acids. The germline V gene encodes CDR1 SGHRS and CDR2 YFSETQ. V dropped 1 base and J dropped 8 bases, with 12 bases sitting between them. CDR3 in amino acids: CASSLQQGMGYTF. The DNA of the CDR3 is TGCGCCAGCAGCTTGCAACAGGGAATGGGCTACACCTTC.

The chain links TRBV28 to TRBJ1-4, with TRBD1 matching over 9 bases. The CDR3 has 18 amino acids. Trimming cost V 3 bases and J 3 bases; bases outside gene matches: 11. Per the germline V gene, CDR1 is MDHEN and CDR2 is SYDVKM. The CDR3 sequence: CASSFARTGEIANEKLFF. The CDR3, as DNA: TGTGCCAGCAGTTTTGCGCGGACAGGGGAAATTGCTAATGAAAAACTGTTTTTT.

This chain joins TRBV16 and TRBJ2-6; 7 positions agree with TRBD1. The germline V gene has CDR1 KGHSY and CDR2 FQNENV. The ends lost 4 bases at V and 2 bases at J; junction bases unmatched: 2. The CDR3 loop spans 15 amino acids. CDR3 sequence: CASSRQGAGANVLTF. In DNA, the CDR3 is TGTGCCAGCAGCCGACAGGGCGCTGGGGCCAACGTCCTGACTTTC. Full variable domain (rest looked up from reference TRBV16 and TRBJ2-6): GEEVAQTPKHLVRGEGQKAKLYCAPIKGHSYVFWYQQVLKNEFKFLISFQNENVFDETGMPKERFSAKCLPNSPCSLEIQATKLEDSAVYFCASSRQGAGANVLTFGAGSRLTVL.

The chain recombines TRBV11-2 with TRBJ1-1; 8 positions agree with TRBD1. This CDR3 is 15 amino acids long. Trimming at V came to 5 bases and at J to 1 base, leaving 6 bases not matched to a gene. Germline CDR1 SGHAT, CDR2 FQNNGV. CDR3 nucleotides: TGTGCCAGCAGCCTCGGACAGGGAAAGAACACTGAAGCTTTCTTT. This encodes CASSLGQGKNTEAFF.

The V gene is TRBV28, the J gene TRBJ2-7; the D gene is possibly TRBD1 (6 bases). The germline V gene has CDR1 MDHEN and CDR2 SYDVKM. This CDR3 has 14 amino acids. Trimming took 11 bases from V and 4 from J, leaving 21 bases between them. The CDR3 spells CAATTQGRRYEQYF. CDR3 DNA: TGTGCCGCGACTACACAGGGAAGGCGGTACGAGCAGTACTTC.

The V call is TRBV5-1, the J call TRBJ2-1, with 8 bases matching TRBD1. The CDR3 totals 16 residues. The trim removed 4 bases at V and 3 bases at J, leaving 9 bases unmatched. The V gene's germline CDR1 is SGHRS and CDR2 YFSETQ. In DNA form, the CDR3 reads TGCGCCAGCAGCCTAATGACAGGGGCCCTCTACAATGAGCAGTTCTTC. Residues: CASSLMTGALYNEQFF.

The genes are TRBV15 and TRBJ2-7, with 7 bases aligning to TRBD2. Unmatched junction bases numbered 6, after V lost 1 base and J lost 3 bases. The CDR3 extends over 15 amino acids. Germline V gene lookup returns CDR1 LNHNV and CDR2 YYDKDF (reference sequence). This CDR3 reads CATSRGGGLSYEQYF. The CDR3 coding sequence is TGTGCCACCAGCAGAGGGGGAGGGCTAAGCTACGAGCAGTACTTC.

CDR3 protein: CAISVRDGAYEQYF. DNA for the CDR3: TGTGCCATCAGTGTCCGGGACGGAGCCTACGAGCAGTACTTC. V gene TRBV10-3 combines with J gene TRBJ2-7, with D perhaps TRBD1 or TRBD2 (5 bases each). The V and J ends lost 4 bases and 2 bases respectively, with 12 bases between them. The CDR3 is made up of 14 amino acids. CDR1 and CDR2 from the germline V gene are ENHRY and SYGVKD.

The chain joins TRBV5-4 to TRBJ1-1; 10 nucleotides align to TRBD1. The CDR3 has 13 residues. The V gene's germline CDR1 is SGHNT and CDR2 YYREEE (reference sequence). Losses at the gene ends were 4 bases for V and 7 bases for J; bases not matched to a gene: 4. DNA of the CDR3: TGTGCCAGCAGCGACAGGGGGCGTAATGAAGCTTTCTTT. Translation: CASSDRGRNEAFF. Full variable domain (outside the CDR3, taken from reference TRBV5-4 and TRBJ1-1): ETGVTQSPTHLIKTRGQQVTLRCSSQSGHNTVSWYQQALGQGPQFIFQYYREEENGRGNFPPRFSGLQFPNYSSELNVNALELDDSALYLCASSDRGRNEAFFGQGTRLTVV.

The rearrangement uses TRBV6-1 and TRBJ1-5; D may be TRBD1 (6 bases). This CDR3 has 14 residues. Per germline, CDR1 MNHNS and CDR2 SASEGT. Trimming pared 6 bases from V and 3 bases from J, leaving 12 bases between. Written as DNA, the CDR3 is TGTGCCAGCAGCCAGACAGGTTACAATCAGCCCCAGCATTTT. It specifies CASSQTGYNQPQHF.